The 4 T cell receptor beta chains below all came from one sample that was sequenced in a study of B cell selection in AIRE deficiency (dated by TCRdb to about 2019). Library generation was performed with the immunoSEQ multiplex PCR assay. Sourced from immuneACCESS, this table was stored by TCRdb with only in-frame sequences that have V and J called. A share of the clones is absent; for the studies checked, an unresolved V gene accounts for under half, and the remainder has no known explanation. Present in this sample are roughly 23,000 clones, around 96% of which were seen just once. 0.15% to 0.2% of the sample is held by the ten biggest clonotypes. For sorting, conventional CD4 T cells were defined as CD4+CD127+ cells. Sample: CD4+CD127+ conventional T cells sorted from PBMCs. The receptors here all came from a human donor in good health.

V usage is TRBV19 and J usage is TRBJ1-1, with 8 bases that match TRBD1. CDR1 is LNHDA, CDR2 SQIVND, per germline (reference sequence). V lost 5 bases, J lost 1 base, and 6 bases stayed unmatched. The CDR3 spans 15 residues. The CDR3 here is CASSLQGAANTEAFF. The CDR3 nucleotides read TGTGCCAGTAGTCTTCAGGGGGCCGCGAACACTGAAGCTTTCTTT.

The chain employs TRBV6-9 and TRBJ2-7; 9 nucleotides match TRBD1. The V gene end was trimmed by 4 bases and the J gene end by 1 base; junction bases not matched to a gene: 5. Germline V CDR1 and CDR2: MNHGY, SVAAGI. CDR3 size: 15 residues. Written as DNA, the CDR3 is TGTGCCAGCAGTTTCCGGACAGGGGAGTCCTACGAGCAGTACTTC. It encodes CASSFRTGESYEQYF.

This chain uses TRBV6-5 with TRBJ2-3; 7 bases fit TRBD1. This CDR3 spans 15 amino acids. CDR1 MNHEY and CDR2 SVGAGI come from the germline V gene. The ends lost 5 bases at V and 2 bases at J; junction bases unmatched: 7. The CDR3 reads CASSPGTANTDTQYF. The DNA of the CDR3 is TGTGCCAGCAGTCCCGGGACAGCAAACACAGATACGCAGTATTTT.

CDR3 nucleotides: TGTGCCAGCAGCCATGACGGGCTGTCAGGGGAGCTGTTTTTT. It encodes CASSHDGLSGELFF. The J gene is TRBJ2-2, the V gene TRBV7-8; D is undetermined. In germline, CDR1 is SGHVS, CDR2 FQNEAQ. With 5 bases removed from V and 8 bases from J, the gap between germline ends came to 15 bases. CDR3 length equals 14 residues.